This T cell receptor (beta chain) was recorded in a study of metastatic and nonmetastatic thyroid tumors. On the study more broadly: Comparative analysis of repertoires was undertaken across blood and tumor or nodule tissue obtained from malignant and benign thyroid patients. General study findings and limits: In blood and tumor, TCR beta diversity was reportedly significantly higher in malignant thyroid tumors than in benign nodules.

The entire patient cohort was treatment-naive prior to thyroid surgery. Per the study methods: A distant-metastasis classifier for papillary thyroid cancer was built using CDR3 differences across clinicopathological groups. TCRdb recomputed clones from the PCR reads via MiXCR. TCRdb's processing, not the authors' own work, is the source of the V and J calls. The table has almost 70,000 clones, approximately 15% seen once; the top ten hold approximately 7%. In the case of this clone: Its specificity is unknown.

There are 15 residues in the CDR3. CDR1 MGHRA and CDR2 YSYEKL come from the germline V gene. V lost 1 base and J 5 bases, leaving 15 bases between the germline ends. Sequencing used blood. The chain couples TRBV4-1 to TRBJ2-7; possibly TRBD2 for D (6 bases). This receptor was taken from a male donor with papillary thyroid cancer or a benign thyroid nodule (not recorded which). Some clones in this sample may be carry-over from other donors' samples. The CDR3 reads CASSQGWEVLHEQYF. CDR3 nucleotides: TGCGCCAGCAGCCAAGGATGGGAGGTCCTCCACGAGCAGTACTTC.